Listed here are 16 T cell receptor beta chains from one sample, sequenced in a study of blood T cells in healthy people across ages. The use of a sample-barcoded 5' primer and a J-beta primer mix characterized a second PCR of 7 to 11 cycles. Each CDR3 protein gets one entry after TCRdb re-called the 5' RACE reads with MiXCR. The data hold fewer than 2 million distinct CDR3 sequences, with about two fifths observed a single time. Sequenced material: blood. The receptor source for this set is a human donor in good health.

The chain combines TRBV7-9 with TRBJ2-1, with TRBD1 matching over 7 bases. Losses at the gene ends were 2 bases for V and 3 bases for J; bases not matched to a gene: 1. The CDR3 is 14 residues long. Germline CDR1 reads SEHNR; CDR2 reads FQNEAQ (reference sequence). CDR3 residues: CASSLQGVYNEQFF. The CDR3 DNA reads TGTGCCAGCAGCTTACAGGGGGTCTACAATGAGCAGTTCTTC.

Ten or more counts support this clonotype. J is TRBJ2-1 and V is TRBV5-6; possibly TRBD2 for D (6 bases). CDR1 and CDR2 (germline): SGHDT, YYEEEE. CDR3 length equals 17 residues. The V end was cut by 4 bases, the J end by 5 bases, with 22 bases between. CDR3 sequence: CASSQSPRDSSNNEQFF. The CDR3 nucleotides are TGTGCCAGCAGCCAAAGTCCCCGGGACTCCTCAAACAATGAGCAGTTCTTC.

The chain carries TRBV20-1 and TRBJ2-3, with 12 bases aligning to TRBD2. V was clipped by 1 base and J by 4 bases; unmatched bases: 12. CDR3 length: 18 residues. Germline CDR1 and CDR2: DFQATT and SNEGSKA (reference sequence). DNA of the CDR3: TGCAGTGCTAGAGTTCCCCCTGAACTAGCGGGGGGCGCAGATACGCAGTATTTT. It codes for CSARVPPELAGGADTQYF.

CDR3 in amino acids: CSVERGPSGYTF. CDR3 DNA sequence: TGCAGCGTTGAAAGGGGGCCCAGTGGCTACACCTTC. The chain employs TRBV29-1 and TRBJ1-2, with 7 bases aligning to TRBD1. Germline V gene sequence: CDR1 SQVTM, CDR2 ANQGSEA. The CDR3 extends over 12 amino acids. V was clipped by 2 bases and J by 7 bases; unmatched bases: 4. The full variable domain, rest sourced from reference TRBV29-1 and TRBJ1-2, is SAVISQKPSRDICQRGTSLTIQCQVDSQVTMMFWYRQQPGQSLTLIATANQGSEATYESGFVIDKFPISRPNLTFSTLTVSNMSPEDSSIYLCSVERGPSGYTFGSGTRLTVV.

Details on this clonotype: One end of the junction is discordant with germline, which a read error may explain. This sequence joins TRBV24-1 and TRBJ1-2; TRBD1 matches 12 bases. CDR1 is KGHDR and CDR2 is SFDVKD in the germline V gene. The CDR3 loop spans 16 amino acids. CDR3 protein: CATSDTRDRGRWGYTF. The CDR3 DNA sequence: TGCGCCACCAGTGATACCCGGGACAGGGGGCGGTGGGGCTACACCTTC.

Turning to this clonotype: At one of its ends the junction is not consistent with the germline gene, which may arise from a read error. CDR3 sequence reads: CSAEEVRSTDTQYF. The CDR3 DNA sequence: TGCAGCGCCGAGGAGGTTAGGAGCACAGACACGCAGTATTTT. The V and J genes are TRBV29-1 and TRBJ2-3, with a possible D match to TRBD2 (5 bases). From germline, CDR1 is SQVTM and CDR2 ANQGSEA. This CDR3 is 14 amino acids long.

A word on this clonotype: One junction end does not reproduce the germline sequence, and a read error may be involved. The chain has TRBV29-1 and TRBJ2-7; D ambiguous. CDR3 length: 14 residues. Germline CDR1 is SQVTM and CDR2 is ANQGSEA. In DNA form, the CDR3 reads TGCAGCGTTGAAGAAGGCTGGGCAGGCTACGGGCAGTACTTC. As protein: CSVEEGWAGYGQYF.

In this sample, this clonotype turned up a few times. The rearrangement uses TRBV4-2 and TRBJ1-2, with D possibly matching TRBD1 (5 bases). V was cut by 7 bases and J by 7 bases, with 22 bases left in between. Germline CDR1 is LGHNA and CDR2 is YNFKEQ. The length of the CDR3 is 15 residues. DNA for the CDR3: TGTGCCAGCACTACATACCCTCTAAGCCAGGGTGGCTACACCTTC. This sequence encodes CASTTYPLSQGGYTF.

This clonotype occurred a few times. The chain combines TRBV7-3 with TRBJ2-1, with D possibly TRBD1 on 8 matching bases. Germline lookup yields CDR1 SGHTA and CDR2 FQGTGA. V lost 6 bases, J lost 6 bases, and 21 bases lay in between. This CDR3 comprises 16 residues. The CDR3 DNA is TGTGCCAGCAGTTCCCGCGGGGGACAGGCGCTCAATGAGCAGTTCTTC. Translated: CASSSRGGQALNEQFF.

This clonotype was observed a few times. This chain joins TRBV10-3 and TRBJ2-6, with 7 positions matching TRBD1. From germline, CDR1 is ENHRY and CDR2 SYGVKD. The CDR3 length is 17 residues. The junction had 5 bases not matched to a gene; V was cut back by 3 bases and J by 0 bases. The chain's CDR3 is CAISEGDRPSGANVLTF. CDR3 nucleotide sequence: TGTGCCATCAGTGAAGGGGACAGACCCTCTGGGGCCAACGTCCTGACTTTC.

The J gene is TRBJ2-7, the V gene TRBV27; D not certain. CDR1 and CDR2 from the germline V gene are MNHEY and SMNVEV (reference sequence). The CDR3 totals 14 residues. Trimming cost V 5 bases and J 3 bases, with 14 bases left between them. As DNA, the CDR3 is TGTGCCAGCAGTCCGGCAGGTGGATACTACGAGCAGTACTTC. Residues: CASSPAGGYYEQYF.

The J gene is TRBJ1-1, the V gene TRBV7-9; D call uncertain. The CDR3 contains 13 residues. The germline gives CDR1 SEHNR, CDR2 FQNEAQ (reference sequence). V lost 1 base to trimming and J lost 5 bases, with 8 bases between them. The CDR3 DNA is TGTGCCAGCAGCTTAGGCCAGGTTACTGAAGCTTTCTTT. Its protein is CASSLGQVTEAFF.

This rearrangement joins TRBV20-1 to TRBJ2-7, with TRBD1 matching over 7 bases. CDR3 length: 12 amino acids. Germline-derived CDR1 and CDR2 are DFQATT and SNEGSKA (reference sequence). The junction had 2 bases not matched to a gene; V was cut back by 2 bases and J by 4 bases. CDR3 residues: CSARRTGYEQYF. CDR3 nucleotide sequence: TGCAGTGCTAGACGGACAGGTTACGAGCAGTACTTC.

Here the CDR3 DNA reads TGTGCCAGCAGCTTAGTAACCGGACTAGTTACGGAGACCCAGTACTTC. This encodes CASSLVTGLVTETQYF. The chain has TRBV7-2 and TRBJ2-5; 7 nucleotides match TRBD2. Per germline, CDR1 SGHTA and CDR2 FQGNSA. After removal of 1 base from V and 5 bases from J, the junction contained 10 bases not matched to a gene. The CDR3 has 16 amino acids.

The chain has TRBV4-1 and TRBJ1-1, with 12 bases fitting TRBD1. CDR1 and CDR2 (germline): MGHRA, YSYEKL. The CDR3 contains 17 residues. Unmatched junction bases numbered 10, after V lost 3 bases and J lost 5 bases. The CDR3 DNA reads TGCGCCAGCAGCCAGTTCGGGACAGGGGGCGTTGTGACTGAAGCTTTCTTT. It is translated as CASSQFGTGGVVTEAFF.

This clonotype was seen a few times. V is TRBV6-2 or TRBV6-3 and J is TRBJ2-1; TRBD2 aligns across 8 bases. CDR3 length equals 16 residues. V shed 0 bases, J shed 8 bases, and the junction held 9 bases outside the gene matches. CDR1 and CDR2 from the germline V gene are MNHEY and SVGEGT. This CDR3 reads CASSYSIRGGLYEQFF. Here the CDR3 DNA reads TGTGCCAGCAGTTACTCGATACGGGGGGGCCTATATGAGCAGTTCTTC.